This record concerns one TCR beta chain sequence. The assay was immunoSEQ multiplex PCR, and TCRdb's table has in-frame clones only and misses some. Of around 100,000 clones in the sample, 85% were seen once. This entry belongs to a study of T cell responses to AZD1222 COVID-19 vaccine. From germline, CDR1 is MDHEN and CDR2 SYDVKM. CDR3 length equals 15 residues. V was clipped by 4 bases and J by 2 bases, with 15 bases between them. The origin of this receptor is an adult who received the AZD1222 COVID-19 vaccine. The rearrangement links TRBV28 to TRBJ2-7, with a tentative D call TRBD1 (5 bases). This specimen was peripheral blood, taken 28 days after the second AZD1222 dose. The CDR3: CASSSPTDSTYEQYF. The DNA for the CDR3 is TGTGCCAGCAGTTCCCCGACAGATAGTACCTACGAGCAGTACTTC. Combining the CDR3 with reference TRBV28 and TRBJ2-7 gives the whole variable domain DVKVTQSSRYLVKRTGEKVFLECVQDMDHENMFWYRQDPGLGLRLIYFSYDVKMKEKGDIPEGYSVSREKKERFSLILESASTNQTSMYLCASSSPTDSTYEQYFGPGTRLTVT.